This T cell receptor beta chain appears in the sequencing data of a study of shared clonotypes between healthy human individuals. Profiled with immunoSEQ multiplex PCR; TCRdb holds only in-frame clones, not every one. Among fewer than 550,000 clones listed, almost 80% were seen once. V was pared by 3 bases and J by 6 bases, with 4 bases of the junction left unmatched. The CDR3 loop spans 14 amino acids. Germline CDR1 and CDR2: KGHSH and LQKENI. The TCR originated in a woman between 40 and 55 years old in good health. Some clones in this sample may be carry-over from other donors' samples. The J gene is TRBJ1-4, the V gene TRBV18, with 7 nucleotides matching TRBD1. The sample comprised PBMCs. This CDR3 is CASSPDRRHEKLFF. DNA of the CDR3: TGTGCCAGCTCACCGGACAGGAGACATGAAAAACTGTTTTTT.